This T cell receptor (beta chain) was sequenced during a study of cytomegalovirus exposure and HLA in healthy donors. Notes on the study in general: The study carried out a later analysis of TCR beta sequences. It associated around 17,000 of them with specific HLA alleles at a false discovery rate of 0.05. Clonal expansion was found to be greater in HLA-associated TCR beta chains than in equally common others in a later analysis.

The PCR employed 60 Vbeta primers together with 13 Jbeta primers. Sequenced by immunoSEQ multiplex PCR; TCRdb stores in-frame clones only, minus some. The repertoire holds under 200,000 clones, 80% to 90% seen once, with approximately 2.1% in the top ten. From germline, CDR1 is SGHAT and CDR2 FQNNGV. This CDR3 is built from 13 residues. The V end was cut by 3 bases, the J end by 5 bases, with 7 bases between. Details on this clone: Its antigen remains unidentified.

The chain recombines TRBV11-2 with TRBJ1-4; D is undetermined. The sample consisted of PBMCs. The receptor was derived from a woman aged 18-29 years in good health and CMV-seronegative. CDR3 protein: CASSFSANEKLFF. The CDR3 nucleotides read TGTGCCAGCAGCTTTAGCGCCAATGAAAAACTGTTTTTT.